Listed below are T cell receptor beta chains from one sample, sequenced in a study of CD8+ T cells in alopecia areata. Here immunoSEQ multiplex PCR was the method, and the copy in TCRdb shows in-frame clones only, minus some. Of roughly 200,000 clones listed, roughly 53% are singletons. The sample was CD8+ T cells sorted from blood, taken at week 24, from a patient treated with tofacitinib. The source of these receptors is a human donor with alopecia areata. CDR3s include the opening cysteine and the closing phenylalanine or tryptophan. D genes are given only for firm matches. A row's size may be missing; if present it is once, few, many or a size class.

d_gene: NA
v_gene: TRBV7-8
j_gene: TRBJ1-5
len: 16
abundance: NA
CDR3aa: CASSLSGQGSNQPQHF
CDR3nt: TGTGCCAGCAGCTTAAGTGGGCAGGGGAGCAATCAGCCCCAGCATTTT

d_gene: NA
v_gene: TRBV4-1
j_gene: TRBJ2-1
len: 15
abundance: few
CDR3aa: CASSQDGGRRDEQFF
CDR3nt: TGCGCCAGCAGCCAAGATGGGGGACGGAGGGATGAGCAGTTCTTC

d_gene: TRBD1
v_gene: TRBV5-6
j_gene: TRBJ1-2
len: 14
abundance: NA
CDR3aa: CASSSQGANYGYTF
CDR3nt: TGTGCCAGCAGCTCGCAGGGGGCCAACTATGGCTACACCTTC

d_gene: NA
v_gene: TRBV6-5
j_gene: TRBJ1-1
len: 13
abundance: NA
CDR3aa: CASWPGGNTEAFF
CDR3nt: TGTGCCTCCTGGCCGGGAGGGAACACTGAAGCTTTCTTT

d_gene: NA
v_gene: TRBV29-1
j_gene: TRBJ1-2
len: 13
abundance: NA
CDR3aa: CSADLGTSRGYTF
CDR3nt: TGCAGCGCGGACCTCGGGACAAGTAGGGGCTACACCTTC

d_gene: NA
v_gene: TRBV29-1
j_gene: TRBJ2-6
len: 15
abundance: few
CDR3aa: CSVEGAASGANVLTF
CDR3nt: TGCAGCGTTGAAGGGGCGGCCTCTGGGGCCAACGTCCTGACTTTC

d_gene: NA
v_gene: TRBV13
j_gene: TRBJ1-2
len: 19
abundance: NA
CDR3aa: CASSLSGGGGRYNNYGYTF
CDR3nt: TGTGCCAGCAGCTTAAGTGGTGGAGGGGGTCGGTATAATAACTATGGCTACACCTTC

d_gene: NA
v_gene: TRBV30
j_gene: TRBJ1-2
len: 13
abundance: NA
CDR3aa: CAWQITGSWGYTF
CDR3nt: TGTGCCTGGCAAATCACGGGCTCTTGGGGCTACACCTTC

d_gene: NA
v_gene: TRBV29-1
j_gene: TRBJ2-7
len: 11
abundance: NA
CDR3aa: CSVWEAGEQYF
CDR3nt: TGCAGCGTCTGGGAGGCGGGCGAGCAGTACTTC

d_gene: TRBD1
v_gene: TRBV7-9
j_gene: TRBJ2-7
len: 16
abundance: NA
CDR3aa: CASSQPGTGGSYEQYF
CDR3nt: TGTGCCAGCAGTCAACCCGGGACAGGGGGCTCTTACGAGCAGTACTTC

d_gene: TRBD1
v_gene: TRBV29-1
j_gene: TRBJ1-2
len: 12
abundance: NA
CDR3aa: CSALGDRAGYTF
CDR3nt: TGCAGCGCCCTCGGGGACAGGGCTGGCTACACCTTC

d_gene: TRBD1
v_gene: TRBV7-9
j_gene: TRBJ1-5
len: 15
abundance: few
CDR3aa: CASSPGTDSNQPQHF
CDR3nt: TGTGCCAGCAGTCCCGGGACAGACAGCAATCAGCCCCAGCATTTT

d_gene: NA
v_gene: TRBV27
j_gene: TRBJ1-2
len: 15
abundance: NA
CDR3aa: CASSLRRDGGYGYTF
CDR3nt: TGTGCCAGCAGTTTACGAAGGGACGGGGGCTATGGCTACACCTTC

d_gene: NA
v_gene: TRBV5-4
j_gene: TRBJ2-5
len: 13
abundance: NA
CDR3aa: CASSSTGRETQYF
CDR3nt: TGTGCCAGCAGCTCGACGGGGCGGGAGACCCAGTACTTC

d_gene: NA
v_gene: TRBV30
j_gene: TRBJ2-7
len: 12
abundance: NA
CDR3aa: CAWSVPPAEQYF
CDR3nt: TGTGCCTGGAGTGTACCCCCAGCCGAGCAGTACTTC

d_gene: NA
v_gene: TRBV29-1
j_gene: TRBJ1-2
len: 14
abundance: NA
CDR3aa: CSVTAGGPLNGYTF
CDR3nt: TGCAGCGTGACTGCCGGGGGGCCTTTGAATGGCTACACCTTC

d_gene: TRBD2
v_gene: TRBV9
j_gene: TRBJ2-1
len: 14
abundance: NA
CDR3aa: CASSVSSGYNEQFF
CDR3nt: TGTGCCAGCAGCGTTTCTAGCGGATACAATGAGCAGTTCTTC

d_gene: NA
v_gene: TRBV4-3
j_gene: TRBJ2-2
len: 14
abundance: few
CDR3aa: CASSQDRRPRELFF
CDR3nt: TGCGCCAGCAGCCAAGACCGGCGGCCCCGGGAGCTGTTTTTT

d_gene: NA
v_gene: TRBV9
j_gene: TRBJ2-1
len: 12
abundance: once
CDR3aa: CASSVADNEQFF
CDR3nt: TGTGCCAGCAGCGTAGCGGACAATGAGCAGTTCTTC

d_gene: TRBD1
v_gene: TRBV9
j_gene: TRBJ2-7
len: 15
abundance: few
CDR3aa: CASSVTGTGTYEQYF
CDR3nt: TGTGCCAGCAGCGTCACCGGGACAGGGACGTACGAGCAGTACTTC

d_gene: NA
v_gene: TRBV7-2
j_gene: TRBJ1-5
len: 14
abundance: NA
CDR3aa: CASSSGYSNQPQHF
CDR3nt: TGTGCCAGCAGCTCCGGATATAGCAATCAGCCCCAGCATTTT

d_gene: NA
v_gene: TRBV6-1
j_gene: TRBJ2-2
len: 17
abundance: NA
CDR3aa: CASSAPRTEEIGGELFF
CDR3nt: TGTGCCAGCAGTGCCCCCCGGACGGAGGAGATTGGGGGGGAGCTGTTTTTT

d_gene: NA
v_gene: TRBV20-1
j_gene: TRBJ2-1
len: 10
abundance: NA
CDR3aa: CSAMRDEQFF
CDR3nt: TGCAGTGCTATGCGGGATGAGCAGTTCTTC

d_gene: TRBD2
v_gene: TRBV7-7
j_gene: TRBJ2-1
len: 14
abundance: NA
CDR3aa: CASSTAGGAREQFF
CDR3nt: TGTGCCAGCAGCACGGCGGGAGGGGCACGAGAGCAGTTCTTC

d_gene: TRBD2
v_gene: TRBV7-9
j_gene: TRBJ2-1
len: 14
abundance: few
CDR3aa: CASTPGGPYNEQFF
CDR3nt: TGTGCCAGCACCCCGGGGGGGCCCTACAATGAGCAGTTCTTC

d_gene: NA
v_gene: TRBV4-3
j_gene: TRBJ1-4
len: 18
abundance: NA
CDR3aa: CASSQERFPTVSNEKLFF
CDR3nt: TGCGCCAGCAGCCAAGAACGTTTTCCCACAGTCTCAAATGAAAAACTGTTTTTT

d_gene: TRBD1
v_gene: TRBV10-2
j_gene: TRBJ2-2
len: 14
abundance: few
CDR3aa: CASLDRAITGELFF
CDR3nt: TGCGCCAGCCTAGACAGGGCGATCACCGGGGAGCTGTTTTTT